A selection of T cell receptor beta chains follows, all from one sample in a study of graft-versus-host responses after intestinal transplantation. Antigen specificity for these receptors is unknown. Repertoires were generated with immunoSEQ multiplex PCR, while TCRdb's copy carries only in-frame clones and drops some. The sample yields about 120,000 clones, roughly 96% seen once. This material consisted of unstimulated CD8+ T cells sorted from spleen or lymph node cells, taken before intestinal transplant. The receptor set was obtained from a human donor who received an intestinal transplant. Both conserved end residues are part of each CDR3. A D gene is named only where the DNA matches it firmly. Clone size is given for some rows only: seen once, a few or many times, or a class if the clone is expanded.

D gene,J gene,V gene,clone size,CDR3 DNA,CDR3 protein
TRBD1,TRBJ1-2,TRBV6-1,NA,TGTGCCAGCAGTGAAGTGATAAGGACAGGGATCTATGGCTACACCTTC,CASSEVIRTGIYGYTF
NA,TRBJ2-1,TRBV19,NA,TGTGCCAGCGGGGTGAGCTCCTACAATGAGCAGTTCTTC,CASGVSSYNEQFF
NA,TRBJ2-2,TRBV28,NA,TGTGCCAGCAGTTTAGGTCCAGGGTTTGGCGGGGAGCTGTTTTTT,CASSLGPGFGGELFF
NA,TRBJ2-3,TRBV27,NA,TGTGCCAGCAGCCTACCCTCGGGAGATACGCAGTATTTT,CASSLPSGDTQYF
NA,TRBJ1-4,TRBV28,NA,TGTGCCAGCAGTTTTCGGGATAATGAAAAACTGTTTTTT,CASSFRDNEKLFF
TRBD1,TRBJ2-6,TRBV10-3,NA,TGTGCCATCAGTGAGTCAAGGGAGACAGGGCGATTAACGGGGGCCAACGTCCTGACTTTC,CAISESRETGRLTGANVLTF
TRBD2,TRBJ2-2,TRBV11-2,once,TGTGCCAGCAGCTTAGATTGGTTCCGACTAGCCGGGACCGGGGAGCTGTTTTTT,CASSLDWFRLAGTGELFF
TRBD2,TRBJ2-3,TRBV27,NA,TGTGCCAGTAGCGGACTAGCGGGATGGCATACGCAGTATTTT,CASSGLAGWHTQYF
NA,TRBJ2-7,TRBV5-5,NA,TGTGCCAGCAGCCAGGGCCAGGCCGCCTACGAGCAGTACTTC,CASSQGQAAYEQYF
TRBD2,TRBJ2-7,TRBV7-8,NA,TGTGCCAGCAGCTTATTCGTACCGGGACTAGCGGAGCTCCCTTCTATGTACGAGCAGTACTTC,CASSLFVPGLAELPSMYEQYF
TRBD1,TRBJ2-7,TRBV4-2,NA,TGTGCCAGCAGCCAAGATCTGGGGACAGGCTACGAGCAGTACTTC,CASSQDLGTGYEQYF
NA,TRBJ2-5,TRBV28,NA,TGTGCCATTGGGCCGGATGTTGGGCAAGAGACCCAGTACTTC,CAIGPDVGQETQYF
TRBD2,TRBJ2-1,TRBV7-7,NA,TGTGCCAGCAGCGGGGGACTAGCGGGAGTTGATGAGCAGTTCTTC,CASSGGLAGVDEQFF
NA,TRBJ1-1,TRBV27,NA,TGTGCCAGCAGCATGACAGCAATGAACACTGAAGCTTTCTTT,CASSMTAMNTEAFF
NA,TRBJ2-1,TRBV25-1,once,TGTGCCAGCAGTGCCAGCGTCTACAATGAGCAGTTCTTC,CASSASVYNEQFF
TRBD1,TRBJ2-1,TRBV30,NA,TGTGCCTGGGCCATAGGGACAGATTACAATGAGCAGTTCTTC,CAWAIGTDYNEQFF
NA,TRBJ1-2,TRBV6-1,NA,TGTGCCAGCAGTGGATTGGACAGAAGAGGGTATGGCTACACCTTC,CASSGLDRRGYGYTF